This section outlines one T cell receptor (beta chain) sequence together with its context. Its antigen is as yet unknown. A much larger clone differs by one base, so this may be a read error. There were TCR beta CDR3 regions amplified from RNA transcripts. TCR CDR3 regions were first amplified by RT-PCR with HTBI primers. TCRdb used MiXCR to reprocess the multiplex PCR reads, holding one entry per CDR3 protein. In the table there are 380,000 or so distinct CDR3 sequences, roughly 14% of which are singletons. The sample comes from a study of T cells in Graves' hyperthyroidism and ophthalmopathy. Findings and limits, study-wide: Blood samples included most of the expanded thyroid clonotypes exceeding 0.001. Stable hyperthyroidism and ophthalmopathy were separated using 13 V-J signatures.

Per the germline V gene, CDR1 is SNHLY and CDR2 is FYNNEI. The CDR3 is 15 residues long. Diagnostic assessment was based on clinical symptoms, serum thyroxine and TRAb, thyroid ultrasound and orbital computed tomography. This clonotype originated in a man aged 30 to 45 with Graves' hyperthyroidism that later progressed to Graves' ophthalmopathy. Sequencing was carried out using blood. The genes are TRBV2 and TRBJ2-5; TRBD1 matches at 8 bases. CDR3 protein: CTSRSWTGKSETQYF. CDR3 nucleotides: TGTACCAGCAGATCCTGGACAGGGAAATCAGAGACCCAGTACTTC.